Shown below are 8 T cell receptor beta chains from a single sample sequenced in a study of shared clonotypes between healthy human individuals. Profiled with immunoSEQ multiplex PCR; TCRdb holds only in-frame clones, not every one. Of around 700,000 clones in the sample, around three quarters were seen once. The specimen sequenced was memory CD4+ T cells sorted from blood. As to subset: CD45RA-negative fraction. The receptor source for this set is a woman aged 30 to 39 in good health.

The chain links TRBV7-3 to TRBJ2-3, with 8 nucleotides matching TRBD2. The CDR3 totals 15 residues. The germline V gene has CDR1 SGHTA and CDR2 FQGTGA. V lost 2 bases to trimming and J lost 6 bases; unmatched junction nucleotides: 7. The CDR3 sequence is CASSLSAGGGDTQYF. CDR3 coding DNA: TGTGCCAGCAGCTTATCCGCGGGAGGCGGGGATACGCAGTATTTT.

V gene TRBV2 combines with J gene TRBJ2-7, with TRBD2 matching 9 bases. V gave up 4 bases and J gave up 0 bases; unmatched junction bases: 4. Per the germline V gene, CDR1 is SNHLY and CDR2 is FYNNEI. This CDR3 has 15 residues. The CDR3 nucleotides are TGTGCCAGCAGTGCACTAGCGGGCCTCTCCTACGAGCAGTACTTC. It yields the protein CASSALAGLSYEQYF.

This chain links TRBV11-2 with TRBJ1-1; D might be TRBD1 (5 bases). Germline CDR1 is SGHAT and CDR2 is FQNNGV. The CDR3 is made up of 14 amino acids. Trimming shortened V by 5 bases and J by 1 base, and 11 bases separated the two germline ends. CDR3 coding DNA: TGTGCCAGCAGCCAGGGACCTACGAACACTGAAGCTTTCTTT. It encodes CASSQGPTNTEAFF. Together with reference TRBV11-2 and TRBJ1-1, the CDR3 gives the full variable domain: EAGVAQSPRYKIIEKRQSVAFWCNPISGHATLYWYQQILGQGPKLLIQFQNNGVVDDSQLPKDRFSAERLKGVDSTLKIQPAKLEDSAVYLCASSQGPTNTEAFFGQGTRLTVV.

This sequence joins TRBV7-8 and TRBJ2-4, with TRBD1 identical over 8 bases. With 2 bases clipped from V and 11 bases from J, the junction kept 8 bases outside the gene matches. The CDR3 is made up of 14 amino acids. CDR1 SGHVS and CDR2 FQNEAQ come from the germline V gene. CDR3 DNA: TGTGCCAGCAGCTTACCGGACAGGGTTGGCTTTCAGTACTTC. The encoded protein is CASSLPDRVGFQYF.

This chain uses TRBV28 with TRBJ1-5; D not resolved. V lost 8 bases, J lost 0 bases, and 14 bases lay in between. Germline V CDR1 and CDR2: MDHEN, SYDVKM. There are 15 residues in the CDR3. The CDR3: CASAGVGYSNQPQHF. The CDR3 nucleotides are TGTGCCAGCGCTGGGGTGGGATATAGCAATCAGCCCCAGCATTTT.

The chain uses TRBV2 and TRBJ2-7; D is undetermined. There are 14 residues in the CDR3. V was shortened by 5 bases and J by 0 bases, with 11 bases between the two germline ends. Germline V gene data show CDR1 as SNHLY and CDR2 as FYNNEI. The CDR3 reads CASSIPDSSYEQYF. For the CDR3, the DNA is TGTGCCAGCAGTATACCTGACTCCTCCTACGAGCAGTACTTC.

In this sample, this clone turned up many times. The genes are TRBV19 and TRBJ2-3, with D maybe TRBD2 (6 bases). Germline V gene sequence: CDR1 LNHDA, CDR2 SQIVND (reference sequence). V lost 6 bases to trimming and J lost 4 bases, with 17 bases between them. The CDR3 length is 15 residues. In nucleotides, the CDR3 is TGTGCCAGTAGGGGTATGGGGGGACGCGCAGATACGCAGTATTTT. Residues: CASRGMGGRADTQYF.

The rearrangement links TRBV27 to TRBJ2-3, with 8 bases lining up with TRBD2. CDR1 is MNHEY, CDR2 SMNVEV, per germline (reference sequence). This CDR3 is 16 amino acids long. Trimming cost V 3 bases and J 3 bases; bases outside gene matches: 8. CDR3 sequence (DNA): TGTGCCAGCAGTTTCCTCAGCGGGAGTGGAACAGATACGCAGTATTTT. Translating it yields CASSFLSGSGTDTQYF.